This note documents a single T cell receptor beta chain sequence. Its matching antigen is unknown. This entry comes from a study of cytomegalovirus exposure and HLA in healthy donors. Whole-study findings and limits: Versus the approximately 700-donor mean, an Asian-associated ancestry cluster reportedly showed fewer N-insertions in a later analysis. TRBV6-2, TRBV6-3 and some other V segments were unresolvable in 87-base-pair reads.

Germline CDR1 reads SGHRS; CDR2 reads YFSETQ. Trimming removed 4 bases from V and 5 bases from J; junction bases left unmatched: 13. This CDR3 has 16 amino acids. Vbeta (60) and Jbeta (13) primers were used in the PCR. In the original workflow: The authors later counted 70 million to 85 million unique TCR beta chains, 9 million to 14 million of them shared. Only in-frame clones appear in the TCRdb table, and some are missing; sequencing was by immunoSEQ multiplex PCR. That table supplies the V and J calls and clone size; D and trimming were determined from the DNA. The sample is made up of about 83,000 clones, and the top ten hold 3% to 4% of it.

The sample taken for sequencing was PBMCs. This sequence joins TRBV5-1 and TRBJ2-5; 8 bases fit TRBD1. The TCR sequence derives from a man aged 18-30 years in good health and CMV-seropositive. In DNA, the CDR3 is TGCGCCAGCAGCCCCCGGACAGGGAGAGGGCTTGAGACCCAGTACTTC. Translation gives CASSPRTGRGLETQYF.